These 10 T cell receptor beta chains were all obtained from the same sample, sequenced in a study of vaccination and CD4 T cells after COVID-19. Oncomine TCR Beta short-read sequencing was applied to DNA from cultured CD4+ T cells. Via MiXCR, TCRdb re-called the PCR reads, giving one row per CDR3 protein. Of about 10,000 distinct CDR3 sequences listed, about 28% are singletons. Their specific antigens are unknown. Stated treatment: roughly 11-day PBMC culture with coronavirus spike peptide pools or control peptides (ViraFEST assay). This specimen consisted of CD4+ T cells from blood, cultured in vitro, obtained after SARS-CoV-2 vaccination. These receptors originate from a human donor who had recovered from COVID-19.

This clonotype was detected only a few times. The chain carries TRBV20-1 and TRBJ2-7; D is possibly TRBD2 (5 bases). The CDR3 covers 14 residues. Germline values: CDR1 DFQATT, CDR2 SNEGSKA (reference sequence). V was cut by 3 bases and J by 5 bases, with 17 bases left in between. CDR3 in DNA: TGCAGTGCTAGTATAGGGAGCGCTAAGGACGAGCAGTACTTC. Translated, it gives CSASIGSAKDEQYF.

The chain combines TRBV6-1 with TRBJ1-5; D not resolved. V lost 6 bases to trimming and J lost 3 bases, with 6 bases between them. Germline CDR1 MNHNS, CDR2 SASEGT. This CDR3 comprises 12 residues. This CDR3 reads CASSTINQPQHF. The DNA for the CDR3 is TGTGCCAGCAGCACAATCAATCAGCCCCAGCATTTT.

The gene calls are TRBV29-1 and TRBJ1-1; 9 bases align to TRBD1. Germline trimming cut 5 bases from V and 5 bases from J; bases unmatched to any gene: 6. Germline V gene data show CDR1 as SQVTM and CDR2 as ANQGSEA. CDR3 length equals 13 residues. The CDR3 region is CSVTGQGRTEAFF. The CDR3 DNA follows: TGCAGCGTTACAGGACAGGGGAGGACTGAAGCTTTCTTT.

This clonotype was seen a handful of times. The chain recombines TRBV18 with TRBJ2-5; 7 bases align to TRBD2. The CDR3 has 15 residues. Germline CDR1 is KGHSH and CDR2 is LQKENI. Trimming removed 3 bases from V and 9 bases from J; junction bases left unmatched: 13. CDR3 residues: CASSPLGGSQEAQYF. CDR3 DNA: TGTGCCAGCTCACCCCTGGGGGGGTCGCAGGAGGCCCAGTACTTC. Variable domain in full (rest from reference TRBV18 and TRBJ2-5): NAGVMQNPRHLVRRRGQEARLRCSPMKGHSHVYWYRQLPEEGLKFMVYLQKENIIDESGMPKERFSAEFPKEGPSILRIQQVVRGDSAAYFCASSPLGGSQEAQYFGPGTRLLVL.

The chain couples TRBV19 to TRBJ2-7; TRBD2 matches 7 bases. Losses at the gene ends were 3 bases for V and 1 base for J; bases not matched to a gene: 12. This CDR3 contains 17 residues. Germline V CDR1 and CDR2: LNHDA, SQIVND (reference sequence). The CDR3 protein is CASSISSGTAGSYEQYF. CDR3 nucleotide sequence: TGTGCCAGTAGTATCTCCAGCGGGACCGCCGGGTCCTACGAGCAGTACTTC. Combining the CDR3 with reference TRBV19 and TRBJ2-7 gives the whole variable domain DGGITQSPKYLFRKEGQNVTLSCEQNLNHDAMYWYRQDPGQGLRLIYYSQIVNDFQKGDIAEGYSVSREKKESFPLTVTSAQKNPTAFYLCASSISSGTAGSYEQYFGPGTRLTVT.

This clonotype was seen more than once but under ten times. The chain's CDR3 is CASSQPKRDEQFF. The CDR3 DNA follows: TGCGCCAGCAGCCAACCTAAGCGAGATGAGCAGTTCTTC. The chain employs TRBV4-1 and TRBJ2-1; D not resolved. V lost 2 bases and J lost 8, with 10 bases in between. The CDR3 spans 13 residues. Germline V gives CDR1 MGHRA, CDR2 YSYEKL.

The chain couples TRBV19 to TRBJ1-1, with 9 nucleotides matching TRBD1. Germline values: CDR1 LNHDA, CDR2 SQIVND (reference sequence). The CDR3 length is 13 residues. J was trimmed by 4 bases and V by 5 bases; bases with no gene match: 2. CDR3 nucleotide sequence: TGTGCCAGTAGTTCGGACAGGGGCACTGAAGCTTTCTTT. It is translated as CASSSDRGTEAFF.

Judged by abundance, this clonotype is large (0.1 to 1%). The CDR3 DNA follows: TGCAGTGCTAGTTCAAGGCTAGCCAGCGCCGATACGCAGTATTTT. Amino acid sequence: CSASSRLASADTQYF. The chain recombines TRBV20-1 with TRBJ2-3; possible D gene TRBD2, 5 bases. V lost 3 bases and J 6 bases, leaving 19 bases between the germline ends. In germline, CDR1 is DFQATT, CDR2 SNEGSKA (reference sequence). This CDR3 has 15 residues.

This clonotype was observed a handful of times. In nucleotides, the CDR3 is TGTGCCAGCAGTGAATGGGCGATTTCCACGAACACTGAAGCTTTCTTT. Protein product: CASSEWAISTNTEAFF. V and J are TRBV25-1 and TRBJ1-1; D not certain. V was cut by 1 base and J by 1 base, with 13 bases left in between. Germline assignment: CDR1 MGHDK and CDR2 SYGVNS. The CDR3 sequence is 16 residues long.

This rearrangement joins TRBV6-1 to TRBJ2-1, with 11 bases matching TRBD2. Per germline, CDR1 MNHNS and CDR2 SASEGT. Losses at the gene ends were 1 base for V and 15 bases for J; bases not matched to a gene: 5. The CDR3 length is 13 residues. Written as DNA, the CDR3 is TGTGCCAGCAGTGAAGGGCCACTAGCGGGGGCGTTCTTC. It yields the protein CASSEGPLAGAFF.